This T cell receptor (beta chain) comes out of a study of blood T cell repertoires in COVID-19. Study information: Some COVID-19 samples were acute and others convalescent; all came from the United States, Italy and Spain.

Per the study methods: Estimates of nucleated cell counts were drawn from the amplification of reference gene primers. Sequencing used immunoSEQ multiplex PCR; TCRdb keeps in-frame clones, though not all of them. V and J calls and clone size follow that table, whereas D and trimming were derived from the DNA. The sample holds hundreds of thousands of clones, roughly four fifths seen once. The sequence derives from a woman in her 70s with acute or convalescent COVID-19. Sequenced material: peripheral blood.

The CDR3 sequence: CASSVGFRGYQPQHF. CDR3 sequence (DNA): TGTGCCAGCAGCGTAGGTTTCAGGGGGTATCAGCCCCAGCATTTT. The V call is TRBV9, the J call TRBJ1-5; 7 bases fit TRBD1. Germline CDR1 is SGDLS and CDR2 is YYNGEE. J was trimmed by 5 bases and V by 0 bases; bases with no gene match: 5. This CDR3 spans 15 amino acids.